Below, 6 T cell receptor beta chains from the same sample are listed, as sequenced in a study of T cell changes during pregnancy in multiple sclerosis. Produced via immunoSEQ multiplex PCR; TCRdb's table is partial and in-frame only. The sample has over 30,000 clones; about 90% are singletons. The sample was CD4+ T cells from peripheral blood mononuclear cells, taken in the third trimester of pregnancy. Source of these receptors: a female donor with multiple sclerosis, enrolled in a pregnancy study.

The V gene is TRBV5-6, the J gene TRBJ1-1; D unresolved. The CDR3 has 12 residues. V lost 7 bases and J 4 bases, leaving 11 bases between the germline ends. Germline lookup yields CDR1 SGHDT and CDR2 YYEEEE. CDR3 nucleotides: TGTGCCAGCGGCGCTTCGGGCACTGAAGCTTTCTTT. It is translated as CASGASGTEAFF. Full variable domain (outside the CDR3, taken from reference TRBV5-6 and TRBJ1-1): DAGVTQSPTHLIKTRGQQVTLRCSPKSGHDTVSWYQQALGQGPQFIFQYYEEEERQRGNFPDRFSGHQFPNYSSELNVNALLLGDSALYLCASGASGTEAFFGQGTRLTVV.

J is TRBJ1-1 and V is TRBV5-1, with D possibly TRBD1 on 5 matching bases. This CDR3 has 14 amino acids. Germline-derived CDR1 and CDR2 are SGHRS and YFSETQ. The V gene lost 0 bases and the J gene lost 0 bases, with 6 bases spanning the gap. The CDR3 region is CASSLDRMNTEAFF. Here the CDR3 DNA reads TGCGCCAGCAGCTTGGACAGGATGAACACTGAAGCTTTCTTT.

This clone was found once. The CDR3 bases are TGCGCCAGCAGTGAGACTCGGGACAGCGGGTACCAAGAGACCCAGTACTTC. It codes for CASSETRDSGYQETQYF. The chain recombines TRBV10-1 with TRBJ2-5, with D perhaps matching TRBD1 (7 bases). The CDR3 totals 17 residues. The V gene's germline CDR1 is WNHNN and CDR2 SYGVQD (reference sequence). The V end lost 2 bases, the J end lost 0 bases, and 16 bases lay between the germline ends.

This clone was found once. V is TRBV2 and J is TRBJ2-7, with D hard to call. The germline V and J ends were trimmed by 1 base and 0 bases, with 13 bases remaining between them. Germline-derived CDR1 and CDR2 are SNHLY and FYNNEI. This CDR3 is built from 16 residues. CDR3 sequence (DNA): TGTGCCAGCAGTGAAGGTCTTGGCCGCAACTCCTACGAGCAGTACTTC. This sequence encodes CASSEGLGRNSYEQYF.

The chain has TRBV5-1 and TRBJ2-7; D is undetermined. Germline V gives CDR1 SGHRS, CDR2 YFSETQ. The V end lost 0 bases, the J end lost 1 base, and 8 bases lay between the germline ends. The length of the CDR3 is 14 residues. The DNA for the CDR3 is TGCGCCAGCAGCTTGGGAACACCATCCTACGAGCAGTACTTC. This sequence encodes CASSLGTPSYEQYF.

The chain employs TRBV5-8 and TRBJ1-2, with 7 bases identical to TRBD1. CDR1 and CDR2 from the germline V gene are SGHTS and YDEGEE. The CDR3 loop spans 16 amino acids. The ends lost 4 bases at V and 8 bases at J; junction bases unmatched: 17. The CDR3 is CASSADRLDQAGGYTF. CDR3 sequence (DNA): TGTGCCAGCAGCGCGGACAGGCTGGATCAGGCAGGGGGCTACACCTTC.